Listed below are T cell receptor beta chains from one sample, sequenced in a study of T-cell reconstitution after alpha-beta-depleted transplantation in children. One entry per CDR3 protein results from TCRdb running MiXCR on the PCR reads. The profile covers roughly 670,000 distinct CDR3 sequences, with around 12% appearing a single time and 0.75% to 0.85% taken by the ten largest. The sample consisted of PBMCs, taken before TCRalphabeta/CD19-depleted stem cell transplant. These receptors were collected from a girl aged 2 to 10 with congenital amegakaryocytic thrombocytopenia, due to receive a stem cell transplant. CDR3s include the opening cysteine and the closing phenylalanine or tryptophan. The D gene is left open where the match is weak. Only part of the rows carry a size: once, few, many, or a class if the clone is expanded.

V gene: TRBV27
J gene: TRBJ2-1
D gene: TRBD1
clone size: few
CDR3 protein: CASRRWDRGDNEQFF
CDR3 DNA: TGTGCCAGCAGAAGGTGGGACAGGGGGGACAATGAGCAGTTCTTC

V gene: TRBV7-8
J gene: TRBJ2-3
D gene: .
clone size: many
CDR3 protein: CASSLMFSTDTQYF
CDR3 DNA: TGTGCCAGCAGCTTAATGTTTAGCACAGATACGCAGTATTTT

V gene: TRBV7-2
J gene: TRBJ2-7
D gene: TRBD2
clone size: .
CDR3 protein: CASSLWGGTVYEQYF
CDR3 DNA: TGTGCCAGCAGCCTATGGGGGGGGACTGTCTACGAGCAGTACTTC

V gene: TRBV7-6
J gene: TRBJ2-7
D gene: TRBD2
clone size: many
CDR3 protein: CASSRGLATDEQYF
CDR3 DNA: TGTGCCAGCAGCCGCGGACTAGCGACTGACGAGCAGTACTTC

V gene: TRBV5-1
J gene: TRBJ2-7
D gene: TRBD2
clone size: many
CDR3 protein: CASSLGGTTTYEQYF
CDR3 DNA: TGCGCCAGCAGCTTGGGGGGGACTACCACCTACGAGCAGTACTTC

V gene: TRBV12-3/TRBV12-4
J gene: TRBJ2-1
D gene: .
clone size: many
CDR3 protein: CASTPGVTSYNEQFF
CDR3 DNA: TGTGCCAGCACCCCCGGGGTTACCTCCTACAATGAGCAGTTCTTC

V gene: TRBV5-1
J gene: TRBJ2-1
D gene: TRBD2
clone size: .
CDR3 protein: CASSLVVLRTSGFNNEQFF
CDR3 DNA: TGCGCCAGCAGCTTGGTAGTGTTACGGACTAGCGGATTCAACAATGAGCAGTTCTTC

V gene: TRBV7-9
J gene: TRBJ2-3
D gene: TRBD2
clone size: few
CDR3 protein: CASSTSLAVSTDTQYF
CDR3 DNA: TGTGCCAGCAGCACCTCACTAGCGGTCAGCACAGATACGCAGTATTTT

V gene: TRBV6-1
J gene: TRBJ1-5
D gene: .
clone size: many
CDR3 protein: CASSESDRNQPQHF
CDR3 DNA: TGTGCCAGCAGTGAATCGGACCGGAATCAGCCCCAGCATTTT

V gene: TRBV20-1
J gene: TRBJ2-1
D gene: .
clone size: many
CDR3 protein: CSARSQWGHEQFF
CDR3 DNA: TGCAGTGCTAGATCCCAGTGGGGCCATGAGCAGTTCTTC

V gene: TRBV19
J gene: TRBJ2-4
D gene: .
clone size: few
CDR3 protein: CASSDGLGDIQYF
CDR3 DNA: TGTGCCAGTAGTGACGGCCTGGGGGACATTCAGTACTTC

V gene: TRBV27
J gene: TRBJ2-1
D gene: TRBD2
clone size: few
CDR3 protein: CASSLQLAGTNEQFF
CDR3 DNA: TGTGCCAGCAGTTTACAACTAGCGGGTACCAATGAGCAGTTCTTC

V gene: TRBV7-8
J gene: TRBJ2-7
D gene: .
clone size: many
CDR3 protein: CASSLVGGLNEQYF
CDR3 DNA: TGTGCCAGCAGCTTAGTAGGAGGGTTAAACGAGCAGTACTTC

V gene: TRBV4-1
J gene: TRBJ2-1
D gene: TRBD2
clone size: .
CDR3 protein: CASSQDPGLEFEQFF
CDR3 DNA: TGCGCCAGCAGCCAAGACCCCGGACTAGAGTTTGAGCAGTTCTTC

V gene: TRBV28
J gene: TRBJ2-5
D gene: .
clone size: few
CDR3 protein: CASSPQRIQETQYF
CDR3 DNA: TGTGCCAGCAGTCCCCAGCGGATCCAAGAGACCCAGTACTTC

V gene: TRBV30
J gene: TRBJ1-6
D gene: .
clone size: many
CDR3 protein: CACALSSYNSPLHF
CDR3 DNA: TGTGCCTGCGCTCTTAGCTCCTATAATTCACCCCTCCACTTT

V gene: TRBV11-3
J gene: TRBJ2-1
D gene: .
clone size: few
CDR3 protein: CASSLVGPSEQFF
CDR3 DNA: TGTGCCAGCAGCTTAGTAGGGCCTTCCGAGCAGTTCTTC

V gene: TRBV5-1
J gene: TRBJ2-1
D gene: .
clone size: many
CDR3 protein: CASRIRGLAGGDEQFF
CDR3 DNA: TGCGCCAGCAGAATTAGAGGGCTAGCCGGAGGCGATGAGCAGTTCTTC

V gene: TRBV5-6
J gene: TRBJ2-3
D gene: .
clone size: few
CDR3 protein: CASSLADPRTLLRGTDTQYF
CDR3 DNA: TGTGCCAGCAGCTTGGCGGATCCGAGAACACTACTAAGAGGCACAGATACGCAGTATTTT

V gene: TRBV5-1
J gene: TRBJ2-7
D gene: .
clone size: once
CDR3 protein: CASPNHSGGKGEQYF
CDR3 DNA: TGCGCCTCACCCAACCATTCCGGGGGCAAGGGCGAGCAATACTTC

V gene: TRBV14
J gene: TRBJ2-1
D gene: TRBD2
clone size: .
CDR3 protein: CASSPSGLAGVEQFF
CDR3 DNA: TGTGCCAGCAGCCCCTCAGGACTAGCGGGAGTTGAGCAGTTCTTC

V gene: TRBV5-8
J gene: TRBJ2-1
D gene: TRBD2
clone size: few
CDR3 protein: CASSLGQREDDEQFF
CDR3 DNA: TGTGCCAGCAGCTTGGGCCAGCGGGAGGACGATGAGCAGTTCTTC

V gene: TRBV11-2
J gene: TRBJ2-6
D gene: .
clone size: many
CDR3 protein: CASSRLGGANVLTF
CDR3 DNA: TGTGCCAGCAGCCGTCTTGGAGGAGCCAACGTCCTGACTTTC

V gene: TRBV10-3
J gene: TRBJ2-5
D gene: TRBD2
clone size: .
CDR3 protein: CAISDLITGGETQYF
CDR3 DNA: TGTGCCATCAGTGACCTCATAACGGGGGGGGAGACCCAGTACTTC

V gene: TRBV3-1
J gene: TRBJ1-2
D gene: .
clone size: .
CDR3 protein: CASSPFFSTGDGYTF
CDR3 DNA: TGTGCCAGCAGCCCCTTCTTCTCGACAGGCGATGGCTACACCTTC

V gene: TRBV20-1
J gene: TRBJ2-7
D gene: TRBD2
clone size: few
CDR3 protein: CSARASGSGKYEQYF
CDR3 DNA: TGCAGTGCTAGAGCAAGCGGGAGTGGGAAGTACGAGCAGTACTTC

V gene: TRBV20-1
J gene: TRBJ2-2
D gene: .
clone size: few
CDR3 protein: CSASWTSNTGELFF
CDR3 DNA: TGCAGTGCTAGTTGGACGTCGAACACCGGGGAGCTGTTTTTT

V gene: TRBV6-5
J gene: TRBJ2-2
D gene: .
clone size: few
CDR3 protein: CASRQVPTGELFF
CDR3 DNA: TGTGCCAGCAGGCAGGTTCCCACCGGGGAGCTGTTTTTT

V gene: TRBV27
J gene: TRBJ1-6
D gene: .
clone size: few
CDR3 protein: CASSLLWEGGGNSPLHF
CDR3 DNA: TGTGCCAGCAGTTTACTGTGGGAAGGCGGAGGGAATTCACCCCTCCACTTT